This is a list of T cell receptor beta chains from one sample in a study of identical twins. TCRdb re-derived calls from the 5' RACE reads in MiXCR, one entry per CDR3 protein. The top ten clones hold roughly 3% of a sample with about 570,000 distinct CDR3 sequences, just under 10% of them seen once. This same sample was also taken into another study, of yellow fever vaccine responses in identical twins.

Specimen: PBMCs. The receptors originated from a woman aged 18-29 years in good health. CDR3s include the opening cysteine and the closing phenylalanine or tryptophan. Fields, in order: CDR3 protein, CDR3 DNA, V gene, clone size, J gene, CDR3 length, D gene. The D gene is left open where the match is weak. Clone size appears in some rows only: once, few, many, or a class for an expanded clone.

CDR3: CASSLEYQVRTSYEQYF; DNA: TGCGCCAGCAGCTTGGAGTATCAGGTCAGAACGTCCTACGAGCAGTACTTC; V: TRBV5-1; size: NA; J: TRBJ2-7; length: 17; D: NA
CDR3: CASSYTVGGGDEQFF; DNA: TGCGCCAGCAGTTATACGGTCGGTGGTGGCGATGAGCAGTTCTTC; V: TRBV5-1; size: NA; J: TRBJ2-1; length: 15; D: NA
CDR3: CASSDRDRLTDTQYF; DNA: TGTGCCAGCAGCGACCGGGACCGCTTAACAGATACGCAGTATTTT; V: TRBV6-2/TRBV6-3; size: NA; J: TRBJ2-3; length: 15; D: NA
CDR3: CASSPRRVGVTGANVLTF; DNA: TGTGCCAGCAGTCCAAGGCGTGTGGGGGTTACTGGGGCCAACGTCCTGACTTTC; V: TRBV11-2; size: NA; J: TRBJ2-6; length: 18; D: NA
CDR3: CASSQNSGMYNEQFF; DNA: TGCGCCAGCAGCCAAAATAGCGGGATGTACAATGAGCAGTTCTTC; V: TRBV4-3; size: many; J: TRBJ2-1; length: 15; D: TRBD2
CDR3: CASSTLRGDSEETQYF; DNA: TGTGCCAGCAGCACCTTGCGGGGAGACTCTGAAGAGACCCAGTACTTC; V: TRBV7-9; size: NA; J: TRBJ2-5; length: 16; D: NA
CDR3: CASSSWTGSNTGELFF; DNA: TGTGCCAGCAGCTCTTGGACAGGGTCGAACACCGGGGAGCTGTTTTTT; V: TRBV11-2; size: NA; J: TRBJ2-2; length: 16; D: TRBD1
CDR3: CASSPRLSTGELFF; DNA: TGTGCCAGCAGCCCTCGGCTTTCAACCGGGGAGCTGTTTTTT; V: TRBV7-2; size: NA; J: TRBJ2-2; length: 14; D: NA
CDR3: CASSYSIPGAVVSSTDTQYF; DNA: TGTGCCAGCAGTTACTCGATTCCGGGGGCTGTTGTTTCTAGCACAGATACGCAGTATTTT; V: TRBV6-2/TRBV6-3; size: NA; J: TRBJ2-3; length: 20; D: NA
CDR3: CATRQTGSDEQFF; DNA: TGTGCCACCAGGCAGACAGGGTCTGATGAGCAGTTCTTC; V: TRBV24-1; size: few; J: TRBJ2-1; length: 13; D: TRBD1
CDR3: CATSGSGTGLRETQYF; DNA: TGTGCCACCAGCGGTTCCGGGACAGGGTTGCGGGAGACCCAGTACTTC; V: TRBV15; size: NA; J: TRBJ2-5; length: 16; D: TRBD1
CDR3: CASSDTRTSWTYEQYF; DNA: TGTGCCAGCAGTGACACCCGGACAAGTTGGACCTACGAGCAGTACTTC; V: TRBV25-1; size: NA; J: TRBJ2-7; length: 16; D: NA
CDR3: CASSTGGSTGELFF; DNA: TGTGCCAGTAGTACCGGGGGAAGCACCGGGGAGCTGTTTTTT; V: TRBV19; size: many; J: TRBJ2-2; length: 14; D: NA
CDR3: CASSHMTDSTDTQYF; DNA: TGTGCCAGCAGCCACATGACGGATAGCACAGATACGCAGTATTTT; V: TRBV3-1; size: NA; J: TRBJ2-3; length: 15; D: NA
CDR3: CASRGTGDYYEQYF; DNA: TGTGCCAGCAGAGGGACAGGGGATTACTACGAGCAGTACTTC; V: TRBV12-3/TRBV12-4; size: NA; J: TRBJ2-7; length: 14; D: TRBD1
CDR3: CASRWEGEQYF; DNA: TGTGCCAGCAGGTGGGAGGGCGAGCAGTACTTC; V: TRBV2; size: NA; J: TRBJ2-7; length: 11; D: TRBD2
CDR3: CASSSTPRDRGWNSPLHF; DNA: TGCGCCAGCAGCTCAACCCCCCGGGACAGGGGTTGGAATTCACCCCTCCACTTT; V: TRBV5-1; size: NA; J: TRBJ1-6; length: 18; D: TRBD1
CDR3: CASRRGGGELFF; DNA: TGTGCCAGCAGACGCGGGGGCGGGGAGCTGTTTTTT; V: TRBV5-6; size: many; J: TRBJ2-2; length: 12; D: TRBD2
CDR3: CASSLTSGTDTQYF; DNA: TGTGCCAGCAGCTTAACTAGCGGCACAGATACGCAGTATTTT; V: TRBV7-8; size: many; J: TRBJ2-3; length: 14; D: TRBD2
CDR3: CASSLYSTGGKHNEQFF; DNA: TGTGCCAGCAGTTTATATTCGACAGGGGGGAAACACAATGAGCAGTTCTTC; V: TRBV6-5; size: NA; J: TRBJ2-1; length: 17; D: TRBD1
CDR3: CASSLTSGRFEQFF; DNA: TGCGCCAGCAGCTTAACTAGCGGGAGGTTTGAGCAGTTCTTC; V: TRBV5-1; size: many; J: TRBJ2-1; length: 14; D: TRBD2
CDR3: CASSVGLAVLSSTDTQYF; DNA: TGTGCCAGCAGCGTAGGGCTAGCGGTACTCTCTAGCACAGATACGCAGTATTTT; V: TRBV9; size: many; J: TRBJ2-3; length: 18; D: TRBD2
CDR3: CASSRPTKGGAEAFF; DNA: TGTGCCAGCAGCCGGCCGACCAAAGGAGGGGCCGAAGCTTTCTTT; V: TRBV5-5; size: NA; J: TRBJ1-1; length: 15; D: NA
CDR3: CASSSLGTSGMGSSYNEQFF; DNA: TGTGCCAGCAGCTCCCTCGGGACTAGCGGGATGGGGAGCTCCTACAATGAGCAGTTCTTC; V: TRBV11-1; size: few; J: TRBJ2-1; length: 20; D: TRBD2
CDR3: CASSPGANTEAFF; DNA: TGTGCCAGCTCACCAGGAGCGAACACTGAAGCTTTCTTT; V: TRBV18; size: many; J: TRBJ1-1; length: 13; D: NA
CDR3: CASSRLSSTDTQYF; DNA: TGCGCCAGCAGCAGGTTAAGCTCCACAGATACGCAGTATTTT; V: TRBV5-1; size: many; J: TRBJ2-3; length: 14; D: NA
CDR3: CASSPTGTRQGEQFF; DNA: TGCGCCAGCAGCCCGACAGGAACCCGCCAGGGTGAGCAGTTCTTC; V: TRBV4-3; size: NA; J: TRBJ2-1; length: 15; D: NA
CDR3: CASSQDRLGEETQYF; DNA: TGCGCCAGCAGCCAAGATCGGCTAGGGGAAGAGACCCAGTACTTC; V: TRBV4-3; size: many; J: TRBJ2-5; length: 15; D: NA
CDR3: CASSPGQDQVYGYTF; DNA: TGTGCCAGCAGCCCTGGACAGGATCAAGTCTATGGCTACACCTTC; V: TRBV7-9; size: NA; J: TRBJ1-2; length: 15; D: TRBD1
CDR3: CATSAYGTSTDTQYF; DNA: TGTGCCACCAGTGCCTATGGAACGAGCACAGATACGCAGTATTTT; V: TRBV24-1; size: NA; J: TRBJ2-3; length: 15; D: NA
CDR3: CASRQGGLIAKNIQYF; DNA: TGTGCCAGCAGACAGGGAGGACTTATAGCCAAAAACATTCAGTACTTC; V: TRBV28; size: many; J: TRBJ2-4; length: 16; D: NA
CDR3: CASRDRAGYEQYF; DNA: TGTGCCAGCAGGGACAGGGCGGGCTACGAGCAGTACTTC; V: TRBV2; size: many; J: TRBJ2-7; length: 13; D: TRBD1
CDR3: CASSLEGSLDSGANVLTF; DNA: TGTGCCAGCAGCTTAGAGGGGAGTCTCGACTCTGGGGCCAACGTCCTGACTTTC; V: TRBV13; size: NA; J: TRBJ2-6; length: 18; D: NA
CDR3: CASSYTSGSGSDTQYF; DNA: TGCGCCAGCAGCTATACTAGCGGGAGTGGCTCAGATACGCAGTATTTT; V: TRBV5-1; size: many; J: TRBJ2-3; length: 16; D: TRBD2
CDR3: CAWGGTSSYNEQFF; DNA: TGTGCCTGGGGCGGGACGAGCTCCTACAATGAGCAGTTCTTC; V: TRBV30; size: NA; J: TRBJ2-1; length: 14; D: NA
CDR3: CSARERDRGTYEQYF; DNA: TGCAGTGCTAGAGAGAGGGACAGGGGAACCTACGAGCAGTACTTC; V: TRBV20-1; size: few; J: TRBJ2-7; length: 15; D: TRBD1
CDR3: CASSVTASYEQYF; DNA: TGTGCCAGTAGTGTCACCGCGTCCTACGAGCAGTACTTC; V: TRBV19; size: NA; J: TRBJ2-7; length: 13; D: NA
CDR3: CASSYSNRGPYNEQFF; DNA: TGTGCCAGCAGTTACTCGAACAGGGGCCCCTACAATGAGCAGTTCTTC; V: TRBV6-5; size: NA; J: TRBJ2-1; length: 16; D: TRBD1
CDR3: CSAQAGGAPGELFF; DNA: TGCAGTGCCCAAGCGGGGGGGGCCCCCGGGGAGCTGTTTTTT; V: TRBV20-1; size: few; J: TRBJ2-2; length: 14; D: TRBD2
CDR3: CASSVLAGGPNEQYF; DNA: TGTGCCAGCAGTGTACTAGCGGGAGGGCCCAACGAGCAGTACTTC; V: TRBV2; size: NA; J: TRBJ2-7; length: 15; D: TRBD2
CDR3: CASSQDDRGYTF; DNA: TGTGCCAGCAGCCAGGATGACAGGGGCTACACCTTC; V: TRBV3-1; size: many; J: TRBJ1-2; length: 12; D: NA
CDR3: CASSYLQELQETQYF; DNA: TGTGCCAGCAGTTACCTACAGGAGCTACAAGAGACCCAGTACTTC; V: TRBV6-2/TRBV6-3; size: few; J: TRBJ2-5; length: 15; D: NA
CDR3: CASSQDRSEPYNEQFF; DNA: TGCGCCAGCAGCCAAGATCGAAGCGAACCCTACAATGAGCAGTTCTTC; V: TRBV4-3; size: NA; J: TRBJ2-1; length: 16; D: NA
CDR3: CASSYGQASGDTQYF; DNA: TGCGCCAGCAGCTATGGACAGGCGTCCGGGGATACGCAGTATTTT; V: TRBV5-1; size: many; J: TRBJ2-3; length: 15; D: TRBD1
CDR3: CSARDLGLGVDTQYF; DNA: TGCAGTGCTAGAGATCTTGGCCTGGGGGTGGATACGCAGTATTTT; V: TRBV20-1; size: NA; J: TRBJ2-3; length: 15; D: NA
CDR3: CASSLATNDYRPDEQYF; DNA: TGTGCCAGCAGCTTAGCGACCAATGACTACCGTCCCGACGAGCAGTACTTC; V: TRBV7-9; size: NA; J: TRBJ2-7; length: 17; D: NA
CDR3: CASSLVERSGTDTQYF; DNA: TGTGCCAGCAGCCTCGTAGAGCGATCGGGGACAGATACGCAGTATTTT; V: TRBV3-1; size: few; J: TRBJ2-3; length: 16; D: NA
CDR3: CASSQRTGGNSGANVLTF; DNA: TGTGCCAGCAGCCAACGGACAGGGGGAAACTCTGGGGCCAACGTCCTGACTTTC; V: TRBV4-2; size: NA; J: TRBJ2-6; length: 18; D: TRBD1